What follows are 26 T cell receptor beta chains derived from one specimen sequenced in a study of cytomegalovirus exposure and HLA in healthy donors. The PCR contained 60 Vbeta and 13 Jbeta primers. The data were produced by immunoSEQ multiplex PCR, yet TCRdb's version contains in-frame clones alone and is incomplete. The sample shows some 160,000 clones, 82% of them seen only once. Material: PBMCs. The source of these receptors is a woman between 45 and 65 years old in good health and CMV-seronegative.

The gene calls are TRBV18 and TRBJ2-3; 8 bases are a match to TRBD2. Germline V gives CDR1 KGHSH, CDR2 LQKENI. The V and J ends lost 2 bases and 7 bases, in that order; junction bases with no gene match: 8. This CDR3 spans 15 amino acids. CDR3: CASSPTSGGFNTQYF. The CDR3 bases are TGTGCCAGCTCACCAACTAGCGGAGGCTTCAATACGCAGTATTTT.

This clone was observed once. V and J are TRBV4-1 and TRBJ1-4; tentative D call: TRBD1 (5 bases). With 5 bases removed from V and 4 bases from J, the gap between germline ends came to 17 bases. The CDR3 runs 16 residues. Per the germline V gene, CDR1 is MGHRA and CDR2 is YSYEKL. This chain's CDR3 is CASSKGEIGGNEKLFF. CDR3 DNA: TGCGCCAGCAGCAAAGGGGAGATCGGGGGTAATGAAAAACTGTTTTTT.

V usage is TRBV28 and J usage is TRBJ2-7; 8 bases map to TRBD1. Germline CDR1 and CDR2: MDHEN and SYDVKM. CDR3 size: 16 residues. The ends lost 3 bases at V and 2 bases at J; junction bases unmatched: 9. CDR3 nucleotides: TGTGCCAGCAGTTTCTCCGGGACAGGTCCACCCTACGAGCAGTACTTC. As protein: CASSFSGTGPPYEQYF.

The chain uses TRBV2 and TRBJ2-3; perhaps TRBD2 as D (5 bases). The CDR3 spans 14 residues. Trimming removed 1 base from V and 5 bases from J, with 10 bases in between. Germline values: CDR1 SNHLY, CDR2 FYNNEI. CDR3 bases: TGTGCCAGCAGTGAAGGGACTCATAAAGATACGCAGTATTTT. Translating gives CASSEGTHKDTQYF.

This chain's CDR3 is CASSPSAAQETQYF. The CDR3 DNA reads as TGTGCCAGCTCACCCTCGGCGGCCCAAGAGACCCAGTACTTC. V is TRBV18 and J is TRBJ2-5; D is undetermined. The CDR3 has 14 amino acids. Germline CDR1 KGHSH, CDR2 LQKENI. Trimming left V 3 bases short and J 1 base short, with 9 bases between.

The chain links TRBV29-1 to TRBJ2-3; perhaps TRBD1 as D (7 bases). This CDR3 comprises 14 residues. The germline V gene has CDR1 SQVTM and CDR2 ANQGSEA. V lost 5 bases to trimming and J lost 0 bases, with 12 bases between them. CDR3 bases: TGCAGCGTTATACAGGGGACTAGCACAGATACGCAGTATTTT. This encodes CSVIQGTSTDTQYF.

The chain is built from TRBV25-1 and TRBJ2-4; weak D call: TRBD2 (7 bases). The CDR3 length is 18 residues. V was cut by 5 bases and J by 1 base, with 21 bases left in between. CDR1 is MGHDK, CDR2 SYGVNS, per germline. CDR3 in DNA: TGTGCCAGCAGTCCCGCGGCGGGGGCCGCAACGGCCAAAAACATTCAGTACTTC. Translated, it gives CASSPAAGAATAKNIQYF. The variable domain in full, completed from reference TRBV25-1 and TRBJ2-4, reads EADIYQTPRYLVIGTGKKITLECSQTMGHDKMYWYQQDPGMELHLIHYSYGVNSTEKGDLSSESTVSRIRTEHFPLTLESARPSHTSQYLCASSPAAGAATAKNIQYFGAGTRLSVL.

This clone occurred once. As DNA, the CDR3 is TGTGCCAGCAGTTACTCGTCCCAGGTCCAGGGTGGCTACACCTTC. Protein: CASSYSSQVQGGYTF. The genes are TRBV6-6 and TRBJ1-2; tentatively, D is TRBD1 (5 bases). There are 15 residues in the CDR3. Germline values: CDR1 MNHNY, CDR2 SVGAGI (reference sequence). V was pared by 0 bases and J by 7 bases, with 15 bases between.

The rearrangement uses TRBV2 and TRBJ1-4; D possibly corresponds to TRBD1 (6 bases). V lost 9 bases and J 0 bases, leaving 8 bases between the germline ends. The CDR3 is made up of 13 amino acids. Germline CDR1 reads SNHLY; CDR2 reads FYNNEI. The CDR3 sequence is CASWTATNEKLFF. Here the CDR3 DNA reads TGTGCCAGTTGGACAGCAACTAATGAAAAACTGTTTTTT.

This clone has more than one count but fewer than ten. V usage is TRBV7-2 and J usage is TRBJ1-2; 7 bases align to TRBD1. Germline trimming cut 3 bases from V and 4 bases from J; bases unmatched to any gene: 5. Germline V lookup: CDR1 SGHTA, CDR2 FQGNSA. The CDR3 sequence is 14 residues long. CDR3 nucleotides: TGTGCCAGCAGCTTGGTGACAGGGACCTATGGCTACACCTTC. Translated: CASSLVTGTYGYTF.

The V call is TRBV4-3, the J call TRBJ2-1; tentative D call: TRBD2 (5 bases). V was cut by 0 bases and J by 2 bases, with 11 bases left in between. CDR3 length equals 16 residues. CDR1 and CDR2 from the germline V gene are LGHNA and YSLEER. As DNA, the CDR3 is TGCGCCAGCAGCCAAGATAACGGCGGGCCCTACAATGAGCAGTTCTTC. Its translation: CASSQDNGGPYNEQFF.

The gene calls are TRBV27 and TRBJ2-1; TRBD2 matches 13 bases. CDR1 is MNHEY and CDR2 is SMNVEV in the germline V gene (reference sequence). The CDR3 covers 19 residues. The J segment lost 7 bases and the V segment lost 4 bases, leaving 16 bases of the junction unmatched. This CDR3 reads CASSSGGLLRTSGGNEQFF. Written as DNA, the CDR3 is TGTGCCAGCAGTTCAGGGGGATTGCTTAGGACTAGCGGGGGAAATGAGCAGTTCTTC.

This sequence joins TRBV7-2 and TRBJ1-4, with 7 nucleotides matching TRBD1. V trimming: 5 bases; J trimming: 3 bases; junction bases outside the gene matches: 3. The CDR3 has 14 residues. Looked up from germline, CDR1 is SGHTA and CDR2 is FQGNSA. DNA of the CDR3: TGTGCCAGCAGCCCGCAGGGGGCTAATGAAAAACTGTTTTTT. The encoded protein is CASSPQGANEKLFF.

The chain combines TRBV29-1 with TRBJ2-1, with 8 bases lining up with TRBD1. Trimming cost V 6 bases and J 4 bases; bases outside gene matches: 8. Germline CDR1 and CDR2: SQVTM and ANQGSEA. The CDR3 is 14 residues long. The chain's CDR3 is CSVGQGQVYNEQFF. CDR3 coding DNA: TGCAGCGTCGGACAGGGACAGGTTTACAATGAGCAGTTCTTC.

The rearrangement joins TRBV6-1 to TRBJ2-5, with D possibly matching TRBD1 (6 bases). The J call may be faulty, since TRBJ2-7 better matches the DNA end. The germline CDR1 and CDR2 sequences are MNHNS and SASEGT. The CDR3 runs 13 residues. CDR3 sequence (DNA): TGTGCCAGCAGTGAGCACAGGGCTAACGAGCAGTACTTC. As protein: CASSEHRANEQYF.

The chain recombines TRBV29-1 with TRBJ2-3; D uncertain. The CDR3 sequence is 13 residues long. The V gene's germline CDR1 is SQVTM and CDR2 ANQGSEA. Trimming shortened V by 4 bases and J by 2 bases, and 10 bases separated the two germline ends. The CDR3 loop is CSVGSRVTDTQYF. In DNA, the CDR3 is TGCAGCGTTGGGTCTCGGGTCACAGATACGCAGTATTTT.

A remark on this clone: This may be a read error, as it is one base from a much larger clone. The chain joins TRBV7-9 to TRBJ2-5; D remains unclear. The J call may be faulty, since TRBJ2-7 better matches the DNA end. This CDR3 contains 14 residues. From germline, CDR1 is SEHNR and CDR2 FQNEAQ (reference sequence). This CDR3 is CSSSPPSQTYEQYF. The CDR3 coding sequence is TGTTCCAGCAGCCCCCCGAGCCAAACCTACGAGCAGTACTTC.

V is TRBV2 and J is TRBJ2-3; 10 nucleotides agree with TRBD1. The junction had 7 bases not matched to a gene; V was cut back by 6 bases and J by 1 base. CDR1 and CDR2 (germline): SNHLY, FYNNEI. CDR3 length: 16 amino acids. CDR3 in amino acids: CASSNDRGLGTDTQYF. CDR3 coding DNA: TGTGCCAGCAGCAACGACAGGGGGCTTGGCACAGATACGCAGTATTTT.

This chain connects TRBV15 to TRBJ2-7, with TRBD1 identical over 10 bases. The CDR3 has 15 residues. In germline, CDR1 is LNHNV, CDR2 YYDKDF (reference sequence). V was clipped by 2 bases and J by 4 bases; unmatched bases: 5. CDR3 sequence: CATSRRQGATYEQYF. CDR3 DNA: TGTGCCACCAGCAGAAGACAGGGGGCCACGTACGAGCAGTACTTC.

A few counts support this clone. The chain employs TRBV30 and TRBJ1-2; 12 bases are a match to TRBD1. This CDR3 is 17 amino acids long. Germline values: CDR1 GTSNPN, CDR2 SVGIG (reference sequence). The trim removed 6 bases at V and 0 bases at J, leaving 11 bases unmatched. The CDR3 spells CACRPGTGGLANYGYTF. CDR3 nucleotides: TGTGCCTGCCGACCCGGGACAGGGGGCCTAGCTAACTATGGCTACACCTTC.

The chain links TRBV10-1 to TRBJ1-1; 9 bases align to TRBD1. This CDR3 spans 15 amino acids. V lost 5 bases and J lost 4; bases outside the gene matches: 8. Germline CDR1 reads WNHNN; CDR2 reads SYGVQD (reference sequence). The DNA of the CDR3 is TGCGCCAGCAGTCCACGAGGACAGGGGAGCACTGAAGCTTTCTTT. Amino acid sequence: CASSPRGQGSTEAFF.

V and J are TRBV5-1 and TRBJ2-7; TRBD1 aligns across 7 bases. Germline V CDR1 and CDR2: SGHRS, YFSETQ. V dropped 5 bases and J dropped 5; count of bases not matched to a gene: 7. The length of the CDR3 is 13 residues. For the CDR3, the DNA is TGCGCCAGCAGTTTACAGGGGACCAACGAGCAGTACTTC. Its protein is CASSLQGTNEQYF. Drawing the rest from reference TRBV5-1 and TRBJ2-7, the complete variable domain is KAGVTQTPRYLIKTRGQQVTLSCSPISGHRSVSWYQQTPGQGLQFLFEYFSETQRNKGNFPGRFSGRQFSNSRSEMNVSTLELGDSALYLCASSLQGTNEQYFGPGTRLTVT.

The rearrangement joins TRBV29-1 to TRBJ2-1; 8 bases are a match to TRBD1. Germline trimming cut 8 bases from V and 7 bases from J; bases unmatched to any gene: 13. Looked up from germline, CDR1 is SQVTM and CDR2 is ANQGSEA. This CDR3 is 14 amino acids long. The CDR3 region is CSTPRQGAGNEQFF. The DNA for the CDR3 is TGCAGCACCCCCAGGCAGGGGGCTGGGAATGAGCAGTTCTTC.

V gene TRBV6-6 combines with J gene TRBJ2-1, with D possibly being TRBD2 (5 bases). The CDR3 runs to 14 residues. The germline V and J ends were trimmed by 5 bases and 4 bases, with 12 bases remaining between them. Germline CDR1 reads MNHNY; CDR2 reads SVGAGI (reference sequence). CDR3 DNA: TGTGCCAGCAGTCTAGCCCCCCTTTACAATGAGCAGTTCTTC. Its translation: CASSLAPLYNEQFF.

This clone was seen more than once but under ten times. The CDR3 reads CASSLQGTGRETQYF. The CDR3 DNA is TGTGCCAGCAGCCTTCAGGGAACAGGGCGAGAGACCCAGTACTTC. This sequence joins TRBV9 and TRBJ2-5; D possibly corresponds to TRBD1 (6 bases). Trimming shortened V by 4 bases and J by 4 bases, and 17 bases separated the two germline ends. Germline loops: CDR1 SGDLS, CDR2 YYNGEE. The CDR3 length is 15 residues.

This chain joins TRBV10-3 and TRBJ1-2, with a weak D call TRBD1 (5 bases). The CDR3 covers 15 residues. Trimming left V 5 bases short and J 8 bases short, with 21 bases between. Germline V gene lookup returns CDR1 ENHRY and CDR2 SYGVKD. In DNA, the CDR3 is TGTGCCATCAGTAGGACAAGGGGTAGTGATATGGGCTACACCTTC. Amino acid sequence: CAISRTRGSDMGYTF.